One sample yielded the 20 T cell receptor beta chains listed below, sequenced in a study of graft-versus-host responses after intestinal transplantation. Only in-frame clones appear in the TCRdb table, and some are missing; sequencing was by immunoSEQ multiplex PCR. The sample gives 25,000 to 30,000 clones, 90% to 95% of which show up once; nearly 0.85% is in the top ten. The sample was PBMCs, taken nearly 31 days after intestinal transplant. These receptors were taken from a human patient who received an intestinal transplant, so some T cells may come from the graft donor.

This clone was seen a single time. The chain carries TRBV6-5 and TRBJ1-1; D might be TRBD1 (5 bases). Trimming left V 5 bases short and J 6 bases short, with 10 bases between. This CDR3 spans 12 amino acids. Germline loops: CDR1 MNHEY, CDR2 SVGAGI. In DNA form, the CDR3 reads TGTGCCAGCAGTGGTGGACAACCTGAAGCTTTCTTT. Translating gives CASSGGQPEAFF.

The chain links TRBV27 to TRBJ2-1, with 12 bases identical to TRBD2. From germline, CDR1 is MNHEY and CDR2 SMNVEV (reference sequence). V lost 2 bases to trimming and J lost 9 bases; unmatched junction nucleotides: 5. This CDR3 is built from 15 residues. The CDR3 loop is CASSLSLAGGREQFF. As DNA, the CDR3 is TGTGCCAGCAGTTTAAGCCTAGCGGGGGGGCGTGAGCAGTTCTTC.

The chain combines TRBV21-1 with TRBJ1-1. TRBV21-1 is labeled a pseudogene. The CDR3 is 11 amino acids. The CDR3 spells CASSKNTEAFF. The CDR3 coding sequence is TGTGCCAGCAGCAAAAACACTGAAGCTTTCTTT.

This clone was recorded once. The chain is built from TRBV4-1 and TRBJ1-5; D is uncertain. V lost 0 bases, J lost 0 bases, and 9 bases lay in between. The CDR3 totals 16 residues. Germline CDR1 and CDR2: MGHRA and YSYEKL. The CDR3 region is CASSQEVNYSNQPQHF. The CDR3 region has the DNA TGCGCCAGCAGCCAAGAAGTGAATTATAGCAATCAGCCCCAGCATTTT.

Note on this clone: The conserved final phenylalanine or tryptophan is absent from the CDR3, which likely points to a read error. Because the CDR3's place on the DNA is in doubt, the DNA is left out and the CDR3 is given as listed by TCRdb. The rearrangement joins TRBV2 to TRBJ1-2; TRBD1 is taken as the D call from the table, unchecked against the DNA. The CDR3 adds up to 13 amino acids, both ends counted. Germline V CDR1 and CDR2: SNHLY, FYNNEI. The CDR3 here is CASSGVGTGGRSL.

The chain couples TRBV6-1 to TRBJ2-5; maybe TRBD2 (6 bases). Looked up from germline, CDR1 is MNHNS and CDR2 is SASEGT. Trimming shortened V by 2 bases and J by 8 bases, and 18 bases separated the two germline ends. This CDR3 has 15 amino acids. CDR3 nucleotides: TGTGCCAGCAGTGAATCGTTAGGTGGGGGGACCACCCAGTACTTC. Protein: CASSESLGGGTTQYF.

The CDR3 DNA reads TGTGCCTGGAGTGTGGGACCGCAGAACACTGAAGCTTTCTTT. Its translation is CAWSVGPQNTEAFF. The chain carries TRBV30 and TRBJ1-1; possible D gene TRBD1, 5 bases. The CDR3 is 14 amino acids. Germline lookup yields CDR1 GTSNPN and CDR2 SVGIG (reference sequence). V gave up 0 bases and J gave up 1 base, with 9 bases separating them.

This chain joins TRBV30 and TRBJ1-5; 7 bases match TRBD1. The CDR3 contains 14 residues. After removal of 3 bases from V and 2 bases from J, the junction contained 4 bases not matched to a gene. The germline gives CDR1 GTSNPN, CDR2 SVGIG (reference sequence). The CDR3 here is CAWRAGTGNQPQHF. The CDR3 bases are TGTGCCTGGAGGGCCGGGACAGGCAATCAGCCCCAGCATTTT.

This rearrangement joins TRBV18 to TRBJ2-1, with 7 bases identical to TRBD1. Looked up from germline, CDR1 is KGHSH and CDR2 is LQKENI. The V segment lost 4 bases and the J segment 6 bases; nucleotides outside the gene matches: 6. The CDR3 covers 14 residues. The CDR3 DNA reads TGTGCCAGCTCACAGGACAGGTTTATCAATGAGCAGTTCTTC. It encodes CASSQDRFINEQFF.

V is TRBV7-3 and J is TRBJ2-1; D not certain. Germline values: CDR1 SGHTA, CDR2 FQGTGA. The V end was cut by 5 bases, the J end by 0 bases, with 11 bases between. This CDR3 region has 15 residues. This CDR3 is CASSQGWGSYNEQFF. CDR3 in DNA: TGTGCCAGCAGCCAAGGGTGGGGCTCCTACAATGAGCAGTTCTTC.

The CDR3 bases are TGTGCCAGCAGGACGGGACAGGTGAACACTGAAGCTTTCTTT. Amino acid sequence: CASRTGQVNTEAFF. The gene calls are TRBV6-1 and TRBJ1-1; TRBD1 aligns across 8 bases. After removal of 6 bases from V and 0 bases from J, the junction contained 3 bases not matched to a gene. The CDR3 totals 14 residues. Germline-derived CDR1 and CDR2 are MNHNS and SASEGT.

The CDR3 DNA reads as TGTGCCAGCAGCTTGGGAGGGACCTCTAACTATGGCTACACCTTC. It translates to CASSLGGTSNYGYTF. The V call is TRBV5-4, the J call TRBJ1-2; tentatively, D is TRBD1 (5 bases). This CDR3 spans 15 amino acids. The germline CDR1 and CDR2 sequences are SGHNT and YYREEE (reference sequence). Between the trimmed V and J ends, which lost 0 bases and 0 bases, there was a span of 9 bases.

The chain has TRBV18 and TRBJ1-5; D might be TRBD1 (5 bases). The CDR3 is 15 amino acids. Germline V lookup: CDR1 KGHSH, CDR2 LQKENI. The germline V and J ends were trimmed by 0 bases and 4 bases, with 10 bases remaining between them. DNA of the CDR3: TGTGCCAGCTCACCACCGTCAGGGTCGAATCAGCCCCAGCATTTT. It is translated as CASSPPSGSNQPQHF.

This rearrangement joins TRBV7-2 to TRBJ2-4; no clear D gene. The CDR3 covers 13 residues. CDR1 and CDR2 (germline): SGHTA, FQGNSA. Between the trimmed V and J ends, which lost 0 bases and 4 bases, there was a span of 4 bases. The CDR3 loop is CASSLAGKNIQYF. In DNA, the CDR3 is TGTGCCAGCAGCTTAGCAGGGAAAAACATTCAGTACTTC.

The V and J genes are TRBV5-1 and TRBJ2-5; D is unresolved. The germline CDR1 and CDR2 sequences are SGHRS and YFSETQ. This CDR3 has 14 residues. The V and J ends lost 0 bases and 5 bases respectively, with 11 bases between them. CDR3 amino acids: CASSLEGSGETQYF. Here the CDR3 DNA reads TGCGCCAGCAGCTTGGAAGGGTCCGGGGAGACCCAGTACTTC.

V and J are TRBV27 and TRBJ2-7; D may be TRBD1 or TRBD2 (6 bases each). CDR1 is MNHEY and CDR2 is SMNVEV in the germline V gene (reference sequence). CDR3 length: 15 residues. Trimming pared 8 bases from V and 5 bases from J, leaving 22 bases between. CDR3 sequence (DNA): TGTGCCAGCGCTGCCGGCCGGGGGCCTCTCAACGAGCAGTACTTC. It yields the protein CASAAGRGPLNEQYF.

The V call is TRBV4-1, the J call TRBJ2-7; D not resolved. Trimming shortened V by 0 bases and J by 1 base, and 13 bases separated the two germline ends. The CDR3 is 16 residues long. Per the germline V gene, CDR1 is MGHRA and CDR2 is YSYEKL. The CDR3 bases are TGCGCCAGCAGCCAAGATCACACAGTTCCTTCCTACGAGCAGTACTTC. Translating gives CASSQDHTVPSYEQYF.

This chain joins TRBV7-9 and TRBJ2-2, with TRBD1 matching over 9 bases. Per germline, CDR1 SEHNR and CDR2 FQNEAQ (reference sequence). The CDR3 consists of 16 residues. With 2 bases clipped from V and 5 bases from J, the junction kept 6 bases outside the gene matches. This CDR3 is CASSLTGQGKTGELFF. Written as DNA, the CDR3 is TGTGCCAGCAGCTTAACGGGACAGGGTAAAACCGGGGAGCTGTTTTTT.

The chain uses TRBV27 and TRBJ2-7; TRBD1 aligns across 9 bases. Germline values: CDR1 MNHEY, CDR2 SMNVEV (reference sequence). There are 17 residues in the CDR3. Trimming cost V 5 bases and J 4 bases; bases outside gene matches: 15. CDR3 bases: TGTGCCAGCAGTACCCCTTCTCACAGGGGGCGGCTGTACGAGCAGTACTTC. It yields the protein CASSTPSHRGRLYEQYF.

The CDR3 region has the DNA TGTGCCAGCAGTGCGTGGGAGTACGAGCAGTACTTC. It is translated as CASSAWEYEQYF. This chain links TRBV28 with TRBJ2-7; tentative D call: TRBD2 (5 bases). Deletions cut 5 bases from V and 4 bases from J, with 9 bases between. CDR1 is MDHEN and CDR2 is SYDVKM in the germline V gene. The CDR3 contains 12 residues.